This T cell receptor beta chain was captured by sequencing in a study of CD8+CD57+ T cells in acquired aplastic anemia. On the study more broadly: Isolated CD4+ and CD8+ cells, once sorted, yielded DNA averaging roughly 3.2 ug. General observations from the study: Common to patients and controls were twenty-nine CD8+ CDR3 sequences.

Germline lookup yields CDR1 SGDLS and CDR2 YYNGEE. The CDR3 is made up of 12 amino acids. V lost 5 bases and J 7 bases, leaving 10 bases between the germline ends. Genomic DNA, serving as template, underwent TCR beta VDJ and CDR3 profiling. TCRdb reanalysed the reads using MiXCR and keeps one entry per CDR3 protein. The sample has 150,000 or so distinct CDR3 sequences; around 48% are singletons. In patients chosen for sequencing, flow cytometry had shown CD8+CD57+ cell expansion. Patient blood was sampled before any therapy had been received. In the case of this clonotype: Its antigen is unknown.

This sequence was found in a human donor with aplastic anemia. The sample taken for sequencing was sorted CD4+, CD8+, or CD8+CD57+ T cells (not recorded which) from PBMCs. The J gene is TRBJ2-1, the V gene TRBV9; D unclear. The CDR3 DNA reads TGTGCCAGCAGAGGTAATGGGAATGAGCAGTTCTTC. The encoded protein is CASRGNGNEQFF.